One T cell receptor beta chain is described in this entry. What it binds is not known. 13 Jbeta primers and 60 Vbeta primers were used for the PCR. Repertoires were generated with immunoSEQ multiplex PCR, while TCRdb's copy carries only in-frame clones and drops some. The table shows some 180,000 clones, with approximately 84% occurring only once. This sample stems from a study of cytomegalovirus exposure and HLA in healthy donors. Regarding the study as a whole: One variant, a missense change in DCLRE1C, was linked in a later analysis to TCR beta V- and J-gene trimming. When presence/absence was analysed, sequencing depth was taken to be roughly uniform across donors. Several of the most significant clusters were apparently associated with common viral pathogens in a later analysis. Earlier analysis looked at TCR beta V segments, and most were productive about 87% or about 30% of the time.

The CDR3 is 18 residues long. CDR1 is SEHNR, CDR2 FQNEAQ, per germline (reference sequence). Germline trimming cut 4 bases from V and 4 bases from J; bases unmatched to any gene: 13. The chain uses TRBV7-9 and TRBJ2-2; 9 bases are shared with TRBD2. The origin of this receptor is a girl aged 5-17 years in good health and CMV-seropositive. Sequenced material: PBMCs. CDR3 region: CASSSRGLAGAPTGELFF. The CDR3 DNA is TGTGCCAGCAGCTCCCGAGGGTTAGCGGGAGCCCCCACCGGGGAGCTGTTTTTT.